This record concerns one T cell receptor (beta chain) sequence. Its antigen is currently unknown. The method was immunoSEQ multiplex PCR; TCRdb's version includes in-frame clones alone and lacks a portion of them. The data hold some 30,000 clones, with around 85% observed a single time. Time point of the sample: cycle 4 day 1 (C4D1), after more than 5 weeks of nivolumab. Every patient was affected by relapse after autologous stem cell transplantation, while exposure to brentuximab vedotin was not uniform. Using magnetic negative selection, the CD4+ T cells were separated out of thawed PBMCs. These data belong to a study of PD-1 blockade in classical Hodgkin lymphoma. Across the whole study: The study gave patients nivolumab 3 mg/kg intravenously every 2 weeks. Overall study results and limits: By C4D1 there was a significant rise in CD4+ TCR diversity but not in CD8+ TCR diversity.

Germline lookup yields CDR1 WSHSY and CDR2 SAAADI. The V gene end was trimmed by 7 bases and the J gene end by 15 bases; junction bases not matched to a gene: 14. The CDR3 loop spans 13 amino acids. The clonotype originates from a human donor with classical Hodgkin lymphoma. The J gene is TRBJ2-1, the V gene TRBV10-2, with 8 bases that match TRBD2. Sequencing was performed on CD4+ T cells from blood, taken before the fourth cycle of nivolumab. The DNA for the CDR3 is TGCGCCAGCACCTCAGCGGGGGAGCACAATTTGTTCTTC. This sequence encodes CASTSAGEHNLFF.